These 31 T cell receptor beta chains share one sample of origin, sequenced in a study of T cell changes during pregnancy in multiple sclerosis. Sequencing used immunoSEQ multiplex PCR; TCRdb keeps in-frame clones, though not all of them. The sample yields around 40,000 clones, less than 95% seen once. Here the sequenced sample was CD4+ T cells from peripheral blood mononuclear cells, taken in the first trimester of pregnancy. The receptors here all came from a female donor in good health, enrolled as a control in a pregnancy study.

This sequence joins TRBV7-2 and TRBJ2-5; the match to TRBD2 covers 9 bases. With 2 bases clipped from V and 7 bases from J, the junction kept 20 bases outside the gene matches. The CDR3 runs to 19 residues. Germline V gene data show CDR1 as SGHTA and CDR2 as FQGNSA. CDR3 protein: CASSLRAGGGALSQPTQYF. The CDR3 DNA follows: TGTGCCAGCAGCTTACGTGCTGGCGGGGGGGCACTTTCCCAACCGACCCAGTACTTC.

V usage is TRBV11-3 and J usage is TRBJ2-7, with D possibly TRBD2 on 7 matching bases. The ends were cut back, 3 bases at V and 6 bases at J, with 15 bases in the middle. Per germline, CDR1 SGHNT and CDR2 YENEEA. This CDR3 region has 14 residues. CDR3 region: CASSFRGAQGEQYF. DNA of the CDR3: TGTGCCAGCAGCTTTCGGGGGGCGCAGGGCGAGCAGTACTTC.

A word on this clone: This same CDR3 is encoded by further DNA sequences in the sample. In DNA form, the CDR3 reads TGTGCCACCAGCAGAGCAGAGGCCTATGGCTACACCTTC. Protein sequence: CATSRAEAYGYTF. V gene TRBV15 combines with J gene TRBJ1-2; no firm D call. The germline V gene encodes CDR1 LNHNV and CDR2 YYDKDF (reference sequence). This CDR3 contains 13 residues. V was shortened by 1 base and J by 4 bases, with 7 bases between the two germline ends.

The CDR3 DNA sequence: TGTGCCAGCAGCTTAGACATGGCCGGGGAGCTGTTTTTT. Translation: CASSLDMAGELFF. This rearrangement joins TRBV7-2 to TRBJ2-2; D uncertain. The V gene's germline CDR1 is SGHTA and CDR2 FQGNSA. V lost 1 base and J lost 6, with 6 bases in between. The CDR3 totals 13 residues.

V and J are TRBV7-6 and TRBJ1-1; no definite D call. CDR1 and CDR2 (germline): SGHVS, FNYEAQ. Trimming cost V 5 bases and J 6 bases, with 13 bases left between them. The CDR3 sequence is 13 residues long. CDR3 sequence (DNA): TGTGCCAGCAGCCCAGCGGCGGGATCTGAAGCTTTCTTT. Translating it yields CASSPAAGSEAFF.

The chain employs TRBV4-2 and TRBJ2-3, with TRBD2 matching over 14 bases. This CDR3 has 21 residues. Germline loops: CDR1 LGHNA, CDR2 YNFKEQ. Trimming took 4 bases from V and 2 from J; bases not matched to a gene: 17. The CDR3 coding sequence is TGTGCCAGCAGCCCCCGACCCCCCCGACTAGCGGGGGGGAAAACCACAGATACGCAGTATTTT. As protein: CASSPRPPRLAGGKTTDTQYF.

The V gene is TRBV6-6, the J gene TRBJ2-2; no definite D call. Germline CDR1 reads MNHNY; CDR2 reads SVGAGI (reference sequence). The V end was cut by 7 bases, the J end by 3 bases, with 3 bases between. CDR3 length: 11 amino acids. Here the CDR3 DNA reads TGTGCCAGCACATACACCGGGGAGCTGTTTTTT. Protein: CASTYTGELFF.

V and J are TRBV7-2 and TRBJ2-5, with TRBD2 matching 7 bases. Germline CDR1 reads SGHTA; CDR2 reads FQGNSA. V gave up 1 base and J gave up 3 bases; unmatched junction bases: 2. The length of the CDR3 is 14 residues. This chain's CDR3 is CASSLGLAEETQYF. The CDR3 region has the DNA TGTGCCAGCAGCTTAGGGCTAGCGGAAGAGACCCAGTACTTC.

The chain combines TRBV6-5 with TRBJ1-1; the D is unclear. Per germline, CDR1 MNHEY and CDR2 SVGAGI. The CDR3 contains 13 residues. Trimming removed 7 bases from V and 1 base from J, with 10 bases in between. This CDR3 is CASTDTSNTEAFF. The DNA for the CDR3 is TGTGCCAGCACTGACACTTCGAACACTGAAGCTTTCTTT.

The V call is TRBV13, the J call TRBJ2-7; possible D gene TRBD1, 6 bases. V was cut by 2 bases and J by 6 bases, with 8 bases left in between. Germline values: CDR1 PRHDT, CDR2 FYEKMQ (reference sequence). The CDR3 extends over 12 amino acids. The CDR3 spells CASSLQGLEQYF. CDR3 in DNA: TGTGCCAGCAGCTTACAGGGGCTCGAGCAGTACTTC.

The chain combines TRBV28 with TRBJ2-3; D is ambiguous. The germline gives CDR1 MDHEN, CDR2 SYDVKM. V was shortened by 3 bases and J by 1 base, with 5 bases between the two germline ends. The CDR3 is made up of 13 amino acids. The CDR3 sequence is CASSLPGTDTQYF. Written as DNA, the CDR3 is TGTGCCAGCAGTTTGCCAGGCACAGATACGCAGTATTTT.

The CDR3 coding sequence is TGTGCCAGCTCACGGGGACAGGGACTGAACACTGAAGCTTTCTTT. Translating gives CASSRGQGLNTEAFF. J is TRBJ1-1 and V is TRBV18, with TRBD1 identical over 9 bases. Trimming removed 4 bases from V and 0 bases from J; junction bases left unmatched: 3. Germline CDR1 reads KGHSH; CDR2 reads LQKENI. The CDR3 covers 15 residues.

The rearrangement joins TRBV7-2 to TRBJ2-7; 7 nucleotides align to TRBD1. After removal of 5 bases from V and 5 bases from J, the junction contained 6 bases not matched to a gene. Germline V gene sequence: CDR1 SGHTA, CDR2 FQGNSA. The length of the CDR3 is 13 residues. The DNA for the CDR3 is TGTGCCAGCAGCCTGACAGGGATAAACGAGCAGTACTTC. This codes for CASSLTGINEQYF.

The chain couples TRBV7-2 to TRBJ1-6; 8 positions agree with TRBD1. CDR1 and CDR2 (germline): SGHTA, FQGNSA. V shed 4 bases, J shed 10 bases, and the junction held 15 bases outside the gene matches. The CDR3 covers 17 residues. The CDR3 DNA follows: TGTGCCAGCAGCTCAGAAACCGGCACAGGGGGTAGGTCACCCCTCCACTTT. Encoded protein: CASSSETGTGGRSPLHF.

This chain uses TRBV7-9 with TRBJ1-6; no clear D. This CDR3 is built from 17 residues. V was shortened by 0 bases and J by 3 bases, with 12 bases between the two germline ends. Germline CDR1 is SEHNR and CDR2 is FQNEAQ (reference sequence). The CDR3, as DNA: TGTGCCAGCAGCTTAGCGCGGGCAGCCAACTATAATTCACCCCTCCACTTT. Translation gives CASSLARAANYNSPLHF.

The CDR3 protein is CASNTGGGNQPQHF. As DNA, the CDR3 is TGTGCCAGCAATACAGGGGGAGGCAATCAGCCCCAGCATTTT. This chain links TRBV19 with TRBJ1-5; 8 bases map to TRBD1. CDR1 and CDR2 from the germline V gene are LNHDA and SQIVND (reference sequence). The ends lost 9 bases at V and 2 bases at J; junction bases unmatched: 6. The length of the CDR3 is 14 residues.

V is TRBV6-6 and J is TRBJ2-5; the D gene is possibly TRBD2 (5 bases). Trimming took 6 bases from V and 9 from J, leaving 17 bases between them. Germline values: CDR1 MNHNY, CDR2 SVGAGI (reference sequence). The CDR3 is 13 residues long. The CDR3 bases are TGTGCCAGCAGCCTCCCCGGGAAGTCGGCCCAGTACTTC. Its protein is CASSLPGKSAQYF.

Here the CDR3 DNA reads TGTGCCAGCAGCTATCACGGGGAGGCTCGTCCTGAAGCTTTCTTT. This gives the protein CASSYHGEARPEAFF. The chain employs TRBV11-2 and TRBJ1-1; D not resolved. Trimming shortened V by 4 bases and J by 6 bases, and 18 bases separated the two germline ends. Germline CDR1 and CDR2: SGHAT and FQNNGV. The CDR3 is made up of 15 amino acids.

V gene TRBV29-1 combines with J gene TRBJ2-7, with 7 nucleotides matching TRBD2. V lost 4 bases and J lost 6; bases outside the gene matches: 9. Germline assignment: CDR1 SQVTM and CDR2 ANQGSEA. This CDR3 is built from 13 residues. The CDR3 loop reads CSVGGGGGREQYF. The DNA for the CDR3 is TGCAGCGTTGGAGGTGGGGGGGGACGCGAGCAGTACTTC.

This chain links TRBV21-1 with TRBJ1-6. TRBV21-1 is tagged as a pseudogene. The CDR3 is 17 residues long. CDR3: CASSKGRGTGDNSPLHF. CDR3 in DNA: TGTGCCAGCAGCAAGGGGAGGGGGACTGGGGACAATTCACCCCTCCACTTT.

The V and J genes are TRBV29-1 and TRBJ2-1; 8 positions agree with TRBD2. This CDR3 is 12 amino acids long. Germline-derived CDR1 and CDR2 are SQVTM and ANQGSEA. V shed 2 bases and J 16 bases; nucleotides not matched to a gene: 10. CDR3 residues: CSVEIGRGLAFF. The CDR3 DNA reads as TGCAGCGTTGAAATTGGTCGAGGACTAGCATTCTTC.

This clone showed up just once. The CDR3 nucleotides are TGTGCCAGCATCTCCATGACACAGTATTATTCACCCCTCCACTTT. Translated: CASISMTQYYSPLHF. The chain carries TRBV28 and TRBJ1-6; no firm D call. V dropped 7 bases and J dropped 8 bases, with 18 bases sitting between them. Germline values: CDR1 MDHEN, CDR2 SYDVKM. The CDR3 is 15 residues long.

The V and J genes are TRBV19 and TRBJ1-6; D gene uncertain. CDR3 length equals 16 residues. The germline V gene has CDR1 LNHDA and CDR2 SQIVND (reference sequence). The V end lost 3 bases, the J end lost 3 bases, and 12 bases lay between the germline ends. The DNA of the CDR3 is TGTGCCAGTAGTATTTCCGGGTCCCTCTATAATTCACCCCTCCACTTT. Protein: CASSISGSLYNSPLHF.

The rearrangement joins TRBV4-3 to TRBJ2-5; a possible D gene is TRBD2 (6 bases). Per the germline V gene, CDR1 is LGHNA and CDR2 is YSLEER. The CDR3 runs 14 residues. The V and J ends lost 4 bases and 3 bases respectively, with 12 bases between them. Here the CDR3 DNA reads TGCGCCAGCAGCCCAGACGGGGGTAAAGAGACCCAGTACTTC. Translating gives CASSPDGGKETQYF.

V usage is TRBV27 and J usage is TRBJ2-3, with D unclear. This CDR3 comprises 13 residues. Trimming shortened V by 5 bases and J by 7 bases, and 13 bases separated the two germline ends. Germline V gene lookup returns CDR1 MNHEY and CDR2 SMNVEV (reference sequence). The CDR3 sequence: CASSLRQTNTQYF. The CDR3 bases are TGTGCCAGCAGTCTTCGACAAACCAATACGCAGTATTTT.

The rearrangement joins TRBV19 to TRBJ1-1; no clear D. This CDR3 spans 11 amino acids. Germline V gene lookup returns CDR1 LNHDA and CDR2 SQIVND (reference sequence). Trimming removed 11 bases from V and 2 bases from J, with 9 bases in between. DNA of the CDR3: TGTGCCTCTATGCTTAACACTGAAGCTTTCTTT. As protein: CASMLNTEAFF.

Within the sample, this clone is medium-sized. The V call is TRBV29-1, the J call TRBJ2-3; the match to TRBD2 covers 7 bases. With 4 bases clipped from V and 5 bases from J, the junction kept 12 bases outside the gene matches. CDR1 SQVTM and CDR2 ANQGSEA come from the germline V gene. The CDR3 sequence is 15 residues long. The CDR3 nucleotides read TGCAGCGTTGCTGTGGTCGGCGGGGAGGGAGATACGCAGTATTTT. It yields the protein CSVAVVGGEGDTQYF.

This chain connects TRBV2 to TRBJ2-3; 9 bases fit TRBD1. Germline loops: CDR1 SNHLY, CDR2 FYNNEI. The CDR3 sequence is 16 residues long. V lost 11 bases and J lost 0; bases outside the gene matches: 12. The CDR3 sequence is CAGGTGRTISTDTQYF. The DNA of the CDR3 is TGTGCCGGGGGGACAGGGCGCACGATTAGCACAGATACGCAGTATTTT.

V gene TRBV7-2 combines with J gene TRBJ2-4, with 9 bases matching TRBD1. This CDR3 has 18 residues. With V trimmed by 0 bases and J by 2 bases, 8 bases remained unmatched. Per the germline V gene, CDR1 is SGHTA and CDR2 is FQGNSA. CDR3 loop: CASSLAPGTGLTKNIQYF. The CDR3 nucleotides are TGTGCCAGCAGCTTAGCCCCGGGGACAGGGTTGACCAAAAACATTCAGTACTTC.

This clone came up a few times. The chain combines TRBV6-4 with TRBJ2-1, with D possibly being TRBD1 (6 bases). V lost 6 bases and J 3 bases, leaving 12 bases between the germline ends. Germline CDR1 reads MRHNA; CDR2 reads SNTAGT. There are 14 residues in the CDR3. The CDR3 DNA is TGTGCCAGCAGCCCCACAGGGAACTACAATGAGCAGTTCTTC. It encodes CASSPTGNYNEQFF.

The rearrangement uses TRBV7-2 and TRBJ1-2; D unclear. In germline, CDR1 is SGHTA, CDR2 FQGNSA. Trimming took 1 base from V and 8 from J, leaving 8 bases between them. The length of the CDR3 is 12 residues. The CDR3 coding sequence is TGTGCCAGCAGCTTAGTTGCACTCGGCTACACCTTC. This encodes CASSLVALGYTF.